This T cell receptor beta chain emerged from a study of blood T cell repertoires in COVID-19. Germline CDR1 reads SGHVS; CDR2 reads FNYEAQ. This CDR3 is 17 amino acids long. V was shortened by 5 bases and J by 7 bases, with 23 bases between the two germline ends. Original analysis: From reference gene primer amplification, estimates of nucleated cell counts were derived. Measured with immunoSEQ multiplex PCR; TCRdb has only the in-frame clones, and not every one. Clonal size and the V and J genes are those of that table, whereas D and trimming came from the DNA. The table has some 150,000 clones, around 81% seen once.

The chain carries TRBV7-6 and TRBJ1-4, with D perhaps TRBD1 (5 bases). The sequence was obtained from a man aged 55-75 years with active or convalescent COVID-19. Sequencing was carried out using peripheral blood. CDR3 residues: CASSLQPHGGLGEKLFF. CDR3 coding DNA: TGTGCCAGCAGCCTGCAACCCCACGGGGGGTTAGGTGAAAAACTGTTTTTT.